The T cell receptor beta chain described here comes from a study of T cells in Graves' hyperthyroidism and ophthalmopathy. Many counts were recorded for this clonotype. RNA transcripts yielded amplified TCR beta CDR3 regions. HTBI primers drove first-round RT-PCR of the TCR CDR3. TCRdb passed the multiplex PCR reads through MiXCR, listing each CDR3 protein once. The sample carries about 420,000 distinct CDR3 sequences, around 15% recorded once. Germline V lookup: CDR1 SEHNR, CDR2 FQNEAQ (reference sequence). CDR3 length: 16 residues. Losses at the gene ends were 3 bases for V and 4 bases for J; bases not matched to a gene: 6.

The sequenced material came from blood. This receptor was taken from a woman under 30 with Graves' hyperthyroidism. This chain connects TRBV7-9 to TRBJ2-5; 12 nucleotides agree with TRBD2. The CDR3 nucleotides are TGTGCCAGCAGCTTGGCTAGCGGGAGGGCCGGAGAGACCCAGTACTTC. This encodes CASSLASGRAGETQYF.